These 31 T cell receptor beta chains came from one sample sequenced in a study of neoadjuvant nivolumab and ipilimumab in lung cancer. TCRdb keeps only in-frame clones here, not all; method: immunoSEQ multiplex PCR. The table shows approximately 30,000 clones, with around nine tenths occurring only once. The sample was peripheral blood, taken after neoadjuvant nivolumab, alone or with ipilimumab, at or shortly before surgery. These receptor sequences come from an adult with non-small cell lung cancer.

The chain recombines TRBV10-3 with TRBJ1-2, with no clear D. The CDR3 spans 12 residues. Trimming took off 7 bases at V and 4 bases at J, with 10 bases between the two ends. CDR1 ENHRY and CDR2 SYGVKD come from the germline V gene. In DNA form, the CDR3 reads TGTGCCATCACCGACATGAGCTATGGCTACACCTTC. It yields the protein CAITDMSYGYTF.

The chain combines TRBV4-2 with TRBJ1-1; D gene uncertain. Trimming cost V 0 bases and J 7 bases, with 12 bases left between them. Germline CDR1 and CDR2: LGHNA and YNFKEQ. CDR3 length: 14 residues. The CDR3 loop is CASSQDQGRLEAFF. CDR3 DNA: TGTGCCAGCAGCCAAGATCAAGGGCGGCTTGAAGCTTTCTTT.

The chain is built from TRBV6-5 and TRBJ1-1; TRBD1 is a possible D gene (6 bases). V lost 6 bases and J lost 1, with 15 bases in between. This CDR3 region has 15 residues. Germline CDR1 reads MNHEY; CDR2 reads SVGAGI. For the CDR3, the DNA is TGTGCCAGCAGCCGGGCGGGACACTCGAACACTGAAGCTTTCTTT. Amino acids: CASSRAGHSNTEAFF.

V usage is TRBV11-3 and J usage is TRBJ2-2; 7 bases are shared with TRBD1. The CDR3 consists of 15 residues. Germline loops: CDR1 SGHNT, CDR2 YENEEA. The V and J ends lost 5 bases and 0 bases, in that order; junction bases with no gene match: 3. In nucleotides, the CDR3 is TGTGCCAGCAGCCGAGGGACAGCGAACACCGGGGAGCTGTTTTTT. Translation gives CASSRGTANTGELFF.

The chain recombines TRBV10-3 with TRBJ1-5, with D uncertain. V dropped 0 bases and J dropped 7 bases, with 4 bases sitting between them. Germline V gene sequence: CDR1 ENHRY, CDR2 SYGVKD. There are 12 residues in the CDR3. CDR3 DNA sequence: TGTGCCATCAGTGAGTCCCAACAGCCCCAGCATTTT. The encoded protein is CAISESQQPQHF.

The chain uses TRBV6-5 and TRBJ1-4, with 9 bases matching TRBD1. V shed 4 bases and J 3 bases; nucleotides not matched to a gene: 6. Germline V gives CDR1 MNHEY, CDR2 SVGAGI. The CDR3 is 16 residues long. The DNA for the CDR3 is TGTGCCAGCAGTTTTTCTTGGACAGGGGCTAATGAAAAACTGTTTTTT. Translation: CASSFSWTGANEKLFF.

V and J are TRBV4-3 and TRBJ1-1, with D tentatively TRBD1 (5 bases). V lost 3 bases and J lost 3, with 17 bases in between. The CDR3 extends over 16 amino acids. In germline, CDR1 is LGHNA, CDR2 YSLEER. As DNA, the CDR3 is TGCGCCAGCAGCCAGGTTTCCAGGGCGAAGTACACTGAAGCTTTCTTT. It is translated as CASSQVSRAKYTEAFF.

This rearrangement joins TRBV4-1 to TRBJ2-3; 13 bases map to TRBD2. This CDR3 has 16 amino acids. After removal of 4 bases from V and 4 bases from J, the junction contained 5 bases not matched to a gene. CDR1 is MGHRA, CDR2 YSYEKL, per germline. CDR3 in amino acids: CASSRRLAGGSDTQYF. CDR3 nucleotides: TGCGCCAGCAGCCGCCGACTAGCGGGGGGCTCAGATACGCAGTATTTT.

The rearrangement joins TRBV7-9 to TRBJ1-4; unclear D gene. Trimming stripped 1 base from V and 7 bases from J, with 13 bases between. The CDR3 loop spans 15 amino acids. Germline V gene sequence: CDR1 SEHNR, CDR2 FQNEAQ (reference sequence). The CDR3 DNA sequence: TGTGCCAGCAGCTTAGGTACATCAAATGCTGAAAAACTGTTTTTT. Protein sequence: CASSLGTSNAEKLFF.

V is TRBV9 and J is TRBJ2-7; tentatively, D is TRBD1 (6 bases). Germline V gives CDR1 SGDLS, CDR2 YYNGEE. The V end lost 0 bases, the J end lost 2 bases, and 9 bases lay between the germline ends. CDR3 length: 14 amino acids. This CDR3 is CASSVAQGPYEQYF. The CDR3 DNA reads TGTGCCAGCAGCGTAGCCCAGGGGCCCTACGAGCAGTACTTC.

In its sample, this clone was seen once. CDR3 in amino acids: CARSLVWDRGRLDTQYF. The CDR3 bases are TGTGCCAGAAGCTTGGTCTGGGACAGGGGGCGCTTGGATACGCAGTATTTT. V is TRBV5-3 and J is TRBJ2-3, with TRBD1 matching 12 bases. TRBV5-3 is sorted into the ORF group, with uncertain function. CDR3 length: 17 residues. The V segment lost 0 bases and the J segment 6 bases; nucleotides outside the gene matches: 8.

The chain recombines TRBV5-6 with TRBJ2-5, with D unclear. The CDR3 loop spans 16 amino acids. V lost 0 bases to trimming and J lost 3 bases, with 15 bases between them. The germline V gene encodes CDR1 SGHDT and CDR2 YYEEEE. The chain's CDR3 is CASSLVVSPSKETQYF. The CDR3 DNA is TGTGCCAGCAGCTTGGTTGTCAGCCCATCAAAAGAGACCCAGTACTTC.

The chain carries TRBV10-1 and TRBJ1-5; D might be TRBD1 (5 bases). V was pared by 2 bases and J by 4 bases, with 12 bases between. The length of the CDR3 is 15 residues. Germline CDR1 is WNHNN and CDR2 is SYGVQD (reference sequence). The CDR3 loop reads CASSEGLGTNQPQHF. The DNA for the CDR3 is TGCGCCAGCAGTGAGGGATTGGGGACGAATCAGCCCCAGCATTTT.

The V and J genes are TRBV5-5 and TRBJ2-7, with D maybe TRBD1 (7 bases). CDR3 length: 15 amino acids. The V and J ends lost 6 bases and 2 bases respectively, with 18 bases between them. Germline V gene lookup returns CDR1 SGHKS and CDR2 YYEKEE (reference sequence). The CDR3 is CASIPHAGTAYEQYF. The DNA of the CDR3 is TGTGCCAGCATCCCCCATGCGGGGACAGCCTACGAGCAGTACTTC. Supplemented by reference TRBV5-5 and TRBJ2-7, the full variable domain reads DAGVTQSPTHLIKTRGQQVTLRCSPISGHKSVSWYQQVLGQGPQFIFQYYEKEERGRGNFPDRFSARQFPNYSSELNVNALLLGDSALYLCASIPHAGTAYEQYFGPGTRLTVT.

This clone was observed a handful of times. The V call is TRBV5-5, the J call TRBJ1-4; TRBD1 aligns across 7 bases. This CDR3 comprises 18 residues. V gave up 7 bases and J gave up 2 bases; unmatched junction bases: 17. Germline values: CDR1 SGHKS, CDR2 YYEKEE (reference sequence). In DNA, the CDR3 is TGTGCCAGCTTTGTCGGCAGAGGGGGACAGAAGACTAATGAAAAACTGTTTTTT. This translates into CASFVGRGGQKTNEKLFF.

The chain has TRBV7-6 and TRBJ1-6; weak D call: TRBD1 (5 bases). With 0 bases removed from V and 9 bases from J, the gap between germline ends came to 18 bases. Germline V gives CDR1 SGHVS, CDR2 FNYEAQ. The CDR3 has 17 residues. The DNA for the CDR3 is TGTGCCAGCAGCTTAGCCGCCGGGACCCCGGGCAGTTCACCCCTCCACTTT. Its translation is CASSLAAGTPGSSPLHF.

This clone occurred once. The chain couples TRBV6-5 to TRBJ2-5, with 8 bases matching TRBD2. The CDR3 runs to 15 residues. V trimming: 8 bases; J trimming: 1 base; junction bases outside the gene matches: 9. Germline CDR1 MNHEY, CDR2 SVGAGI. This CDR3 is CASSKSGGIQETQYF. CDR3 DNA: TGTGCCAGCTCGAAAAGCGGGGGAATCCAAGAGACCCAGTACTTC.

The chain uses TRBV2 and TRBJ1-5; no reliable D call. V lost 4 bases and J 1 base, leaving 5 bases between the germline ends. Germline CDR1 and CDR2: SNHLY and FYNNEI. This CDR3 spans 13 amino acids. This CDR3 is CASSGQSNQPQHF. DNA for the CDR3: TGTGCCAGCAGTGGACAAAGCAATCAGCCCCAGCATTTT.

The V call is TRBV6-1, the J call TRBJ1-6; 7 bases fit TRBD1. CDR1 is MNHNS, CDR2 SASEGT, per germline. The junction had 8 bases not matched to a gene; V was cut back by 4 bases and J by 2 bases. There are 17 residues in the CDR3. CDR3 sequence reads: CASSGGLQGTYNSPLHF. The CDR3 coding sequence is TGTGCCAGCAGTGGGGGCTTACAGGGGACCTATAATTCACCCCTCCACTTT.

The J gene is TRBJ1-5, the V gene TRBV6-1, with 8 nucleotides matching TRBD1. V shed 6 bases and J 5 bases; nucleotides not matched to a gene: 3. CDR3 length: 13 amino acids. CDR1 MNHNS and CDR2 SASEGT come from the germline V gene. Written as DNA, the CDR3 is TGTGCCAGCAGCCAGGGGGCAGATCAGCCCCAGCATTTT. Translation gives CASSQGADQPQHF.

V gene TRBV18 combines with J gene TRBJ1-6; D is possibly TRBD1 (5 bases). There are 13 residues in the CDR3. Germline lookup yields CDR1 KGHSH and CDR2 LQKENI. The V end was cut by 3 bases, the J end by 7 bases, with 7 bases between. DNA of the CDR3: TGTGCCAGCTCACCGGGGGAAAATTCACCCCTCCACTTT. Protein: CASSPGENSPLHF.

The chain links TRBV2 to TRBJ1-5, with a tentative D call TRBD1 (5 bases). Per the germline V gene, CDR1 is SNHLY and CDR2 is FYNNEI. This CDR3 has 15 amino acids. Deletions cut 5 bases from V and 2 bases from J, with 13 bases between. CDR3 protein: CASSLGPGGNQPQHF. The CDR3 nucleotides read TGTGCCAGCAGTCTGGGACCGGGGGGCAATCAGCCCCAGCATTTT. Complete variable domain (other parts from reference TRBV2 and TRBJ1-5): EPEVTQTPSHQVTQMGQEVILRCVPISNHLYFYWYRQILGQKVEFLVSFYNNEISEKSEIFDDQFSVERPDGSNFTLKIRSTKLEDSAMYFCASSLGPGGNQPQHFGDGTRLSIL.

This rearrangement joins TRBV6-5 to TRBJ1-2, with D perhaps matching TRBD1 (6 bases). CDR1 and CDR2 from the germline V gene are MNHEY and SVGAGI. The CDR3 consists of 14 residues. The germline V and J ends were trimmed by 2 bases and 2 bases, with 9 bases remaining between them. CDR3 nucleotide sequence: TGTGCCAGCAGTTACGGGGGGCGAAACTATGGCTACACCTTC. It translates to CASSYGGRNYGYTF.

The rearrangement uses TRBV7-8 and TRBJ2-1; D may be TRBD1 (6 bases). V dropped 5 bases and J dropped 0 bases, with 17 bases sitting between them. The length of the CDR3 is 17 residues. CDR1 is SGHVS, CDR2 FQNEAQ, per germline. CDR3 loop: CASSLGWSRGSYNEQFF. In nucleotides, the CDR3 is TGTGCCAGCAGCCTCGGGTGGAGCAGGGGCTCCTACAATGAGCAGTTCTTC.

The chain uses TRBV5-1 and TRBJ1-6; D is unclear. Germline V gene lookup returns CDR1 SGHRS and CDR2 YFSETQ. This CDR3 has 13 residues. The CDR3 DNA sequence: TGCGCTAGTAGTACGGGCTATAATTCACCCCTCCACTTT. Translating gives CASSTGYNSPLHF.

The gene calls are TRBV5-1 and TRBJ1-5, with D possibly matching TRBD1 (5 bases). V lost 0 bases and J lost 1, with 11 bases in between. Germline V CDR1 and CDR2: SGHRS, YFSETQ. The CDR3 consists of 16 residues. Written as DNA, the CDR3 is TGCGCCAGCAGCTTGGGGTGGGGCGAGAGCAATCAGCCCCAGCATTTT. It is translated as CASSLGWGESNQPQHF.

DNA for the CDR3: TGCGCCAGCCCCGCGGGACCTATGGGCAATCAGCCCCAGCATTTT. It is translated as CASPAGPMGNQPQHF. V and J are TRBV5-1 and TRBJ1-5; weak D call: TRBD1 (5 bases). The CDR3 runs 15 residues. V lost 7 bases and J lost 2, with 16 bases in between. Per germline, CDR1 SGHRS and CDR2 YFSETQ.

This chain connects TRBV11-3 to TRBJ2-7; D gene ambiguous. The CDR3 runs to 12 residues. Germline loops: CDR1 SGHNT, CDR2 YENEEA. Trimming stripped 2 bases from V and 5 bases from J, with 7 bases between. CDR3 protein: CASSLSEDEQYF. The CDR3, as DNA: TGTGCCAGCAGCTTATCCGAGGACGAGCAGTACTTC.

The V and J genes are TRBV7-2 and TRBJ1-5, with 9 bases identical to TRBD1. CDR3 size: 18 residues. Germline V gene data show CDR1 as SGHTA and CDR2 as FQGNSA. V shed 4 bases, J shed 0 bases, and the junction held 10 bases outside the gene matches. The chain's CDR3 is CASSSRTGASYSNQPQHF. The CDR3 DNA follows: TGTGCCAGCAGCTCAAGGACAGGGGCTAGTTATAGCAATCAGCCCCAGCATTTT.

This clone was detected only once. V gene TRBV14 combines with J gene TRBJ2-3, with unresolved D. V lost 2 bases and J 1 base, leaving 10 bases between the germline ends. Looked up from germline, CDR1 is SGHDN and CDR2 is FVKESK. This CDR3 is built from 15 residues. The CDR3 nucleotides are TGTGCCAGCAGCCAATCTTCATCTCGCACAGATACGCAGTATTTT. Amino acids: CASSQSSSRTDTQYF.

This clone has only one observation. J is TRBJ2-3 and V is TRBV4-2; TRBD2 agrees at 12 bases. The CDR3 loop spans 17 amino acids. The V gene's germline CDR1 is LGHNA and CDR2 YNFKEQ. V lost 0 bases, J lost 5 bases, and 6 bases stayed unmatched. The CDR3 spells CASSQEPLAGGRDTQYF. The DNA of the CDR3 is TGTGCCAGCAGCCAAGAACCCCTAGCGGGGGGGCGAGATACGCAGTATTTT.